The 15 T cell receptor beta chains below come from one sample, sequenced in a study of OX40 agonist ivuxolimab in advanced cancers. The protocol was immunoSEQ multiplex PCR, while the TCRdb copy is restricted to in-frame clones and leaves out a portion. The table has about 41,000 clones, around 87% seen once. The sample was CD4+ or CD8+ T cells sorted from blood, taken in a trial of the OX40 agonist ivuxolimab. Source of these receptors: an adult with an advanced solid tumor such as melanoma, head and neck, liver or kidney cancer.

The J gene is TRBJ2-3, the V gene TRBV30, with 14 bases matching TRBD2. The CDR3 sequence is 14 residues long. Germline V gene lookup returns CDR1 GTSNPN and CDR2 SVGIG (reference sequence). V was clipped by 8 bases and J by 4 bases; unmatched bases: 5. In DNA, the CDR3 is TGTGCCGGGACTAGCGGGAGTTTCCCAGATACGCAGTATTTT. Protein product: CAGTSGSFPDTQYF. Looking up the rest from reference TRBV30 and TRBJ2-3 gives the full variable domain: SQTIHQWPATLVQPVGSPLSLECTVEGTSNPNLYWYRQAAGRGLQLLFYSVGIGQISSEVPQNLSASRPQDRQFILSSKKLLLSDSGFYLCAGTSGSFPDTQYFGPGTRLTVL.

The CDR3 reads CSLPGRNEQYF. CDR3 bases: TGCAGCCTACCGGGGAGGAACGAGCAGTACTTC. The V call is TRBV20-1, the J call TRBJ2-7, with D possibly being TRBD2 (6 bases). The CDR3 totals 11 residues. Germline V gives CDR1 DFQATT, CDR2 SNEGSKA (reference sequence).

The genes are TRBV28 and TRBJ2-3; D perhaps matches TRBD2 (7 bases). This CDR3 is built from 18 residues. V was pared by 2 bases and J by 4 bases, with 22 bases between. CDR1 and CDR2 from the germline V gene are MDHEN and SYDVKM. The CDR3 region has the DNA TGTGCCAGCAGTTTACGAGTTTCGGGGGAGGGGGGTGCAGATACGCAGTATTTT. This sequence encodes CASSLRVSGEGGADTQYF.

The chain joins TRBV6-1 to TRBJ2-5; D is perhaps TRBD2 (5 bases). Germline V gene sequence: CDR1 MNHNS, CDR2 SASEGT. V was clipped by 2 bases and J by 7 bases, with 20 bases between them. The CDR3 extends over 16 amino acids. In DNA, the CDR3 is TGTGCCAGCAGTGAATTCCGGACTTACTCCCGGGGGACCCAGTACTTC. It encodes CASSEFRTYSRGTQYF.

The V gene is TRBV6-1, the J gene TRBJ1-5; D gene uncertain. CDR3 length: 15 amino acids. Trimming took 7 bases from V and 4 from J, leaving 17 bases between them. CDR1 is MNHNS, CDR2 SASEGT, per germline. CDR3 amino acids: CASTKRELGNQPQHF. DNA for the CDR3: TGTGCCAGCACCAAACGGGAGCTAGGGAATCAGCCCCAGCATTTT.

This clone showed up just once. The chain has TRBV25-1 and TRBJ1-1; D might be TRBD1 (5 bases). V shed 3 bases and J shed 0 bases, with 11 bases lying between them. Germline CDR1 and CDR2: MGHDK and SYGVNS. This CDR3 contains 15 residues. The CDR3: CASSDSLGVNTEAFF. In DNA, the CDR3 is TGTGCCAGCAGTGATAGCTTGGGGGTGAACACTGAAGCTTTCTTT.

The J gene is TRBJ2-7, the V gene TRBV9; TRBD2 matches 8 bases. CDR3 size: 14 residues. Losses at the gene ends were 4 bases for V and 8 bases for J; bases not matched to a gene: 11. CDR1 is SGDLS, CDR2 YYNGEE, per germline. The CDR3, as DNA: TGTGCCAGCAGCCCGGAAGCGGGAGAGGGGAAGCAGTACTTC. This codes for CASSPEAGEGKQYF.

CDR3 in amino acids: CASSSLFGGTGELFF. CDR3 DNA sequence: TGTGCCAGCAGTTCTCTTTTTGGGGGCACCGGGGAGCTGTTTTTT. The chain combines TRBV6-5 with TRBJ2-2; D tentatively fits TRBD1 or TRBD2 (5 bases each). The V end lost 4 bases, the J end lost 4 bases, and 13 bases lay between the germline ends. The CDR3 is 15 residues long. Germline V lookup: CDR1 MNHEY, CDR2 SVGAGI.

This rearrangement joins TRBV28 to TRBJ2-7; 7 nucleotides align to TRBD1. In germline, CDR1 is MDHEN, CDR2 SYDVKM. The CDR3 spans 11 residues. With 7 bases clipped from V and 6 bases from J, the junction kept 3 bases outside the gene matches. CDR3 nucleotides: TGTGCCAGCAAGACAGGGTTCGAGCAGTACTTC. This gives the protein CASKTGFEQYF.

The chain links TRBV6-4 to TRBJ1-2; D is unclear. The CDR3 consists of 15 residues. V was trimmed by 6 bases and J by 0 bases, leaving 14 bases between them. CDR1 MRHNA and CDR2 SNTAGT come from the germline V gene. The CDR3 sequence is CASREQANPNYGYTF. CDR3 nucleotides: TGTGCCAGCAGGGAGCAGGCGAACCCTAACTATGGCTACACCTTC.

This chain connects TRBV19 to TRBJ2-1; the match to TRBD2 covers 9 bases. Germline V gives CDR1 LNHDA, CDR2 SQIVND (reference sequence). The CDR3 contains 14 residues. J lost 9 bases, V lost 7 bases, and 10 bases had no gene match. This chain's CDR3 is CASKGVAGASEQFF. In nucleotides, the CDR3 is TGTGCCAGTAAGGGGGTAGCGGGAGCGAGTGAGCAGTTCTTC.

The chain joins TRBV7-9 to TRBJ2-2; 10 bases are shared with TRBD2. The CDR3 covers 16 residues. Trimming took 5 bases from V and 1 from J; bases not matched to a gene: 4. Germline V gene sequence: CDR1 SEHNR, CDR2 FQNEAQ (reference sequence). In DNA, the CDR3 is TGTGCCAGCAGCCCTAGACTAGCGGGGAACACCGGGGAGCTGTTTTTT. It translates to CASSPRLAGNTGELFF.

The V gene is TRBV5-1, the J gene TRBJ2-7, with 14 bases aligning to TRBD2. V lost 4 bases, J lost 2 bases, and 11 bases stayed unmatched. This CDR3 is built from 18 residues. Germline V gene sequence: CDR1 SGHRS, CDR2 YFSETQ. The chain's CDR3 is CASSTDGTSGRGAYEQYF. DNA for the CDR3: TGCGCCAGCAGCACGGACGGGACTAGCGGGAGAGGAGCCTACGAGCAGTACTTC.

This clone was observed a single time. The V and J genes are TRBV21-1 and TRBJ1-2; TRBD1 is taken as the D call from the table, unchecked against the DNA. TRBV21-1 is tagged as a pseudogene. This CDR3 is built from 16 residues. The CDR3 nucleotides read TGTGCCAGCACCCAACAAGGGCTGACAGGGGGCAATGGCTACACCTTC. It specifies CASTQQGLTGGNGYTF.

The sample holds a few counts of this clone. CDR3 loop: CASSYRGRNTEAFF. Written as DNA, the CDR3 is TGTGCCAGCAGCTACAGGGGTCGGAACACTGAAGCTTTCTTT. The chain combines TRBV5-6 with TRBJ1-1; TRBD1 aligns across 7 bases. Trimming cost V 3 bases and J 1 base; bases outside gene matches: 3. Germline-derived CDR1 and CDR2 are SGHDT and YYEEEE. CDR3 length: 14 residues.